One T cell receptor beta chain is described in this entry. The antigen is not known. This entry belongs to a study of cytomegalovirus exposure and HLA in healthy donors. At the level of the study: Unique TCRs from HLA-typed donors, 75 million to 100 million of them, were held in an early data release.

The germline CDR1 and CDR2 sequences are SQVTM and ANQGSEA. Deletions cut 3 bases from V and 0 bases from J, with 5 bases between. The CDR3 covers 12 residues. This PCR relied on a set of 60 Vbeta primers and 13 Jbeta primers. Using immunoSEQ multiplex PCR, the repertoire was profiled, and TCRdb retains in-frame clones only, with some absent. Among about 210,000 clones listed, around 80% were seen once. Whole-study results and caveats: Reports indicate that TCR beta sequences accurately predicted the HLA-A and HLA-B alleles of most subjects.

This chain connects TRBV29-1 to TRBJ2-5, with a possible D match to TRBD1 (5 bases). The source of this sequence is a man between 35 and 55 years old in good health and CMV-seropositive. Sequencing input: PBMCs. CDR3 nucleotide sequence: TGCAGCGTTGACAGGGACCAAGAGACCCAGTACTTC. This gives the protein CSVDRDQETQYF. Looking up the rest from reference TRBV29-1 and TRBJ2-5 gives the full variable domain: SAVISQKPSRDICQRGTSLTIQCQVDSQVTMMFWYRQQPGQSLTLIATANQGSEATYESGFVIDKFPISRPNLTFSTLTVSNMSPEDSSIYLCSVDRDQETQYFGPGTRLLVL.